Included here is one TCR beta chain sequence, with context. This CDR3 has 17 residues. The germline CDR1 and CDR2 sequences are SGDLS and YYNGEE. V shed 3 bases and J shed 1 base, with 19 bases lying between them. These data belong to a study of shared T cell receptors in the human thymus. Profiled with immunoSEQ multiplex PCR; TCRdb holds only in-frame clones, not every one. The repertoire includes some 400,000 clones, more than 85% of them detected once, and 0.02% sits in the top ten. The V call is TRBV9, the J call TRBJ1-1; the D gene is possibly TRBD1 (5 bases). The TCR originated in a human donor. Sequencing was carried out using thymocytes. CDR3 loop: CASSAHGWGTQNTEAFF. In DNA form, the CDR3 reads TGTGCCAGCAGCGCACATGGGTGGGGGACCCAGAACACTGAAGCTTTCTTT.